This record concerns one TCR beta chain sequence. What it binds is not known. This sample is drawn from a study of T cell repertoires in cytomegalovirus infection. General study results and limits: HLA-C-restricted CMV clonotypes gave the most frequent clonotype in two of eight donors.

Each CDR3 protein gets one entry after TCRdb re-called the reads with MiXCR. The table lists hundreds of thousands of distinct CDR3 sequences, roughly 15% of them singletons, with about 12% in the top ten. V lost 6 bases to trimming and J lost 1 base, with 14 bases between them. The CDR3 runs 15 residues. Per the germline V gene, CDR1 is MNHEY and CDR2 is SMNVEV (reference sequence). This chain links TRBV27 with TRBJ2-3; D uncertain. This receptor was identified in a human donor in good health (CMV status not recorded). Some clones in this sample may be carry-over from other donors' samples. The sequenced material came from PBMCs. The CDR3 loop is CASRRGFAGTDTQYF. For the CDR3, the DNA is TGTGCCAGCAGACGAGGATTCGCCGGCACAGATACGCAGTATTTT.